Shown below are 6 T cell receptor beta chains from a single sample sequenced in a study of control samples from healthy donors and cancer patients. This table comes from immunoSEQ multiplex PCR, and its TCRdb copy is limited to in-frame clones, with some not included. Here the sample spans 120,000 or so clones, 85% to 95% being singletons. The specimen sequenced was PBMCs. Receptors originate from a man aged 45-60 years with head and neck cancer.

The chain couples TRBV2 to TRBJ2-7; D unresolved. V lost 6 bases and J lost 3, with 24 bases in between. Germline CDR1 is SNHLY and CDR2 is FYNNEI. This CDR3 is 17 amino acids long. DNA of the CDR3: TGTGCCAGCAGCCCCCTGCTCCAACAAGCAAACTACTACGAGCAGTACTTC. Residues: CASSPLLQQANYYEQYF.

The gene calls are TRBV6-2 or TRBV6-3 and TRBJ2-1; 9 bases fit TRBD2. J gave up 4 bases and V 6 bases, and 10 bases lay outside the gene matches. The germline gives CDR1 MNHEY, CDR2 SVGEGT. The CDR3 spans 16 residues. The CDR3 sequence: CASSPLSGGAYNEQFF. The CDR3 DNA follows: TGTGCCAGCAGCCCCCTTAGCGGGGGAGCGTACAATGAGCAGTTCTTC.

The chain uses TRBV7-3 and TRBJ2-2; maybe TRBD1 (6 bases). V lost 3 bases, J lost 5 bases, and 13 bases lay in between. Germline V gives CDR1 SGHTA, CDR2 FQGTGA. The CDR3 spans 15 residues. CDR3 residues: CASSLDSALTGELFF. The CDR3 bases are TGTGCCAGCAGCTTGGACAGCGCTTTAACCGGGGAGCTGTTTTTT. The full variable domain, with the rest looked up from reference TRBV7-3 and TRBJ2-2, is GAGVSQTPSNKVTEKGKYVELRCDPISGHTALYWYRQSLGQGPEFLIYFQGTGAADDSGLPNDRFFAVRPEGSVSTLKIQRTERGDSAVYLCASSLDSALTGELFFGEGSRLTVL.

The gene calls are TRBV19 and TRBJ2-2; TRBD1 agrees at 7 bases. CDR3 size: 15 residues. Germline trimming cut 4 bases from V and 5 bases from J; bases unmatched to any gene: 7. The germline V gene has CDR1 LNHDA and CDR2 SQIVND (reference sequence). The CDR3 here is CASSTPGGWTGELFF. Here the CDR3 DNA reads TGTGCCAGTAGTACTCCAGGGGGATGGACCGGGGAGCTGTTTTTT.

This chain uses TRBV18 with TRBJ1-4, with D possibly being TRBD1 (5 bases). With 6 bases removed from V and 10 bases from J, the gap between germline ends came to 15 bases. The CDR3 contains 13 residues. The germline gives CDR1 KGHSH, CDR2 LQKENI. The DNA of the CDR3 is TGTGCCAGCTCTCAGAGGGACCACGGAAAACTGTTTTTT. It yields the protein CASSQRDHGKLFF.

The chain joins TRBV3-1 (or the pseudogene TRBV3-2) to TRBJ1-1; TRBD1 might be the D (5 bases). Germline V gene sequence: CDR1 LGHDT, CDR2 YNNKEL (reference sequence). The CDR3 runs 14 residues. V lost 4 bases and J lost 1, with 10 bases in between. Here the CDR3 DNA reads TGTGCCAGCAGCCTCGGGGCGGGGAACACTGAAGCTTTCTTT. This translates into CASSLGAGNTEAFF.